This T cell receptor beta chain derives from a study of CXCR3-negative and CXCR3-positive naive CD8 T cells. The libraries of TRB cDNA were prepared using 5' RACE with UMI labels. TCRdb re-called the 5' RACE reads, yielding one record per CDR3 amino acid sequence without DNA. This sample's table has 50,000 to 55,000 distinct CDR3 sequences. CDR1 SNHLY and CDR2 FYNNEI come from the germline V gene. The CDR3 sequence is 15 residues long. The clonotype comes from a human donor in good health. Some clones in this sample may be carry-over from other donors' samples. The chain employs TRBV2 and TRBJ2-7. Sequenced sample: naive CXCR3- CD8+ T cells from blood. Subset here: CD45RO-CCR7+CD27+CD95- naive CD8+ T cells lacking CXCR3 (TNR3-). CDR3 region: CASSVIDPFSYEQYF. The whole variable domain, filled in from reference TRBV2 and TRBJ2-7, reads EPEVTQTPSHQVTQMGQEVILRCVPISNHLYFYWYRQILGQKVEFLVSFYNNEISEKSEIFDDQFSVERPDGSNFTLKIRSTKLEDSAMYFCASSVIDPFSYEQYFGPGTRLTVT.